This T cell receptor (beta chain) emerged from a study of early T cells in non-severe SARS-CoV-2 infection. TCRdb reprocessed the 5' RACE reads with MiXCR, giving one entry per CDR3 protein. Among fewer than 60,000 distinct CDR3 sequences listed, approximately 9% were seen once. V was clipped by 6 bases and J by 4 bases; unmatched bases: 2. There are 13 residues in the CDR3. CDR1 and CDR2 from the germline V gene are MNHNS and SASEGT. This clonotype was counted between two and nine times. The sequence derives from an adult who was a healthcare worker with PCR-confirmed SARS-CoV-2 infection or an uninfected control (not recorded which). Sequenced material: whole blood, taken at baseline. J is TRBJ2-2 and V is TRBV6-1; TRBD1 aligns across 7 bases. The CDR3 here is CASRAGGTGELFF. DNA for the CDR3: TGTGCCAGCAGGGCAGGGGGCACCGGGGAGCTGTTTTTT.